The 22 T cell receptor beta chains listed next were all sequenced from one sample in a study of cytotoxic CD8 clonotypes in ibrutinib-treated CLL. Method: immunoSEQ multiplex PCR; TCRdb's copy keeps in-frame clones and lacks some. Of approximately 74,000 clones detected, around 84% appear once; the ten largest clones hold roughly 7.5%. The sequenced sample was PBMCs, obtained at disease progression, from a patient treated with ibrutinib. These receptors were taken from a human donor with chronic lymphocytic leukemia.

This chain links TRBV10-1 with TRBJ2-2; 13 nucleotides line up with TRBD2. The germline CDR1 and CDR2 sequences are WNHNN and SYGVQD (reference sequence). The CDR3 contains 15 residues. Trimming took 5 bases from V and 6 from J; bases not matched to a gene: 3. This chain's CDR3 is CASSRTSGSSGELFF. CDR3 sequence (DNA): TGCGCCAGCAGTAGGACTAGCGGGAGTTCCGGGGAGCTGTTTTTT.

J is TRBJ1-1 and V is TRBV14; a weak D match, TRBD1 (5 bases). Per the germline V gene, CDR1 is SGHDN and CDR2 is FVKESK. This CDR3 has 13 residues. V dropped 3 bases and J dropped 10 bases, with 15 bases sitting between them. CDR3 DNA: TGTGCCAGCAGCCAGGGGGGTCCCCAGGGAGCTTTCTTT. Its protein product is CASSQGGPQGAFF.

CDR3 bases: TGCGCCAGCAGCCCCGGACAGGGGAGCTCCTACGAGCAGTACTTC. Its translation is CASSPGQGSSYEQYF. This chain connects TRBV4-1 to TRBJ2-7; TRBD1 agrees at 9 bases. Unmatched junction bases numbered 4, after V lost 4 bases and J lost 0 bases. This CDR3 has 15 amino acids. Germline V CDR1 and CDR2: MGHRA, YSYEKL.

The chain is built from TRBV28 and TRBJ2-7; D remains ambiguous. This CDR3 is built from 17 residues. Germline V gives CDR1 MDHEN, CDR2 SYDVKM. V was clipped by 1 base and J by 7 bases, with 23 bases between them. CDR3 DNA sequence: TGTGCCAGCAGTTTATTCAAAGTAAGACCCCGGTCGGCGGAGCAGTACTTC. It translates to CASSLFKVRPRSAEQYF.

The chain carries TRBV19 and TRBJ1-5; D not resolved. V was shortened by 3 bases and J by 6 bases, with 12 bases between the two germline ends. The CDR3 extends over 14 amino acids. In germline, CDR1 is LNHDA, CDR2 SQIVND (reference sequence). CDR3 coding DNA: TGTGCCAGTAGTATGGGTGGACTTACTCAGCCCCAGCATTTT. This translates into CASSMGGLTQPQHF.

This chain's CDR3 is CASSRGLGEQYF. Here the CDR3 DNA reads TGTGCCAGCAGCCGGGGTCTTGGGGAGCAGTACTTC. The J gene is TRBJ2-7, the V gene TRBV11-2; D perhaps matches TRBD2 (5 bases). The V and J ends lost 5 bases and 7 bases respectively, with 12 bases between them. CDR3 length: 12 amino acids. Looked up from germline, CDR1 is SGHAT and CDR2 is FQNNGV.

This chain uses TRBV7-9 with TRBJ2-1; D gene uncertain. Germline CDR1 and CDR2: SEHNR and FQNEAQ (reference sequence). This CDR3 contains 12 residues. Trimming took off 3 bases at V and 8 bases at J, with 8 bases between the two ends. CDR3 nucleotides: TGTGCCAGCAGCTTGGCTTCAGATGAGCAGTTCTTC. Translating gives CASSLASDEQFF.

This chain connects TRBV9 to TRBJ2-7, with D possibly being TRBD2 (6 bases). Trimming left V 4 bases short and J 0 bases short, with 17 bases between. Looked up from germline, CDR1 is SGDLS and CDR2 is YYNGEE. The CDR3 loop spans 16 amino acids. Here the CDR3 DNA reads TGTGCCAGCAGCACCACACCTAGCGTGTACTCCTACGAGCAGTACTTC. Translated, it gives CASSTTPSVYSYEQYF.

The chain combines TRBV15 with TRBJ1-2; 7 bases line up with TRBD1. CDR3 size: 16 residues. CDR1 and CDR2 (germline): LNHNV, YYDKDF (reference sequence). Trimming took 2 bases from V and 8 from J; bases not matched to a gene: 14. The chain's CDR3 is CATSRSRDSPVGGYTF. In DNA, the CDR3 is TGTGCCACCAGCAGAAGCCGGGACAGTCCGGTGGGGGGCTACACCTTC. Full variable domain (rest looked up from reference TRBV15 and TRBJ1-2): DAMVIQNPRYQVTQFGKPVTLSCSQTLNHNVMYWYQQKSSQAPKLLFHYYDKDFNNEADTPDNFQSRRPNTSFCFLDIRSPGLGDTAMYLCATSRSRDSPVGGYTFGSGTRLTVV.

The chain combines TRBV5-6 with TRBJ1-5; D remains unclear. Between the trimmed V and J ends, which lost 3 bases and 5 bases, there was a span of 6 bases. The V gene's germline CDR1 is SGHDT and CDR2 YYEEEE. CDR3 size: 12 residues. CDR3 sequence: CASSYRDQPQHF. The DNA of the CDR3 is TGTGCCAGCAGCTATAGAGATCAGCCCCAGCATTTT.

The rearrangement links TRBV28 to TRBJ2-3; TRBD1 agrees at 7 bases. This CDR3 has 14 amino acids. With 2 bases clipped from V and 1 base from J, the junction kept 0 bases outside the gene matches. CDR1 and CDR2 (germline): MDHEN, SYDVKM. The CDR3 sequence: CASSLQGGTDTQYF. CDR3 DNA: TGTGCCAGCAGTTTACAGGGGGGCACAGATACGCAGTATTTT.

V and J are TRBV2 and TRBJ2-1; no clear D. V lost 4 bases and J lost 7, with 11 bases in between. CDR3 size: 13 residues. Germline V lookup: CDR1 SNHLY, CDR2 FYNNEI. CDR3 DNA: TGTGCCAGCAGTGTGTCCCCAGCAAATGAGCAGTTCTTC. Amino acids: CASSVSPANEQFF.

The chain couples TRBV5-1 to TRBJ1-2, with TRBD1 as a possible D gene (6 bases). Trimming stripped 1 base from V and 3 bases from J, with 7 bases between. The CDR3 loop spans 13 amino acids. Per germline, CDR1 SGHRS and CDR2 YFSETQ. Here the CDR3 DNA reads TGCGCCAGCAGCTTGAGGGGGGACTATGGCTACACCTTC. Its translation is CASSLRGDYGYTF.

The rearrangement uses TRBV7-8 and TRBJ2-1; 11 nucleotides agree with TRBD1. The ends lost 7 bases at V and 8 bases at J; junction bases unmatched: 16. The germline V gene encodes CDR1 SGHVS and CDR2 FQNEAQ. This CDR3 comprises 17 residues. This chain's CDR3 is CASTTLGSWDRGDEQFF. The DNA of the CDR3 is TGTGCCAGCACCACCCTTGGGTCTTGGGACAGGGGGGATGAGCAGTTCTTC. The full variable domain, its missing parts supplied by reference TRBV7-8 and TRBJ2-1, is GAGVSQSPRYKVAKRGQDVALRCDPISGHVSLFWYQQALGQGPEFLTYFQNEAQLDKSGLPSDRFFAERPEGSVSTLKIQRTQQEDSAVYLCASTTLGSWDRGDEQFFGPGTRLTVL.

This chain connects TRBV6-5 to TRBJ1-2; D gene ambiguous. From germline, CDR1 is MNHEY and CDR2 SVGAGI. CDR3 size: 13 residues. V was clipped by 3 bases and J by 8 bases, with 13 bases between them. Here the CDR3 reads CASSYRGTGGYTF. The CDR3 DNA follows: TGTGCCAGCAGTTATCGGGGTACGGGGGGCTACACCTTC.

The V gene is TRBV25-1, the J gene TRBJ2-7, with D uncertain. This CDR3 has 13 amino acids. CDR1 and CDR2 (germline): MGHDK, SYGVNS. V lost 5 bases to trimming and J lost 3 bases, with 11 bases between them. The CDR3 nucleotides are TGTGCCAGCAGTAAACTACTTTACTACGAGCAGTACTTC. This gives the protein CASSKLLYYEQYF.

This chain connects TRBV4-1 to TRBJ1-4; unclear D gene. The V end was cut by 4 bases, the J end by 8 bases, with 14 bases between. The CDR3 consists of 14 residues. Germline V gene sequence: CDR1 MGHRA, CDR2 YSYEKL. The CDR3 nucleotides are TGCGCCAGCAGCCCTCGACCTGTTGGGGAAAAACTGTTTTTT. This gives the protein CASSPRPVGEKLFF.

The chain uses TRBV15 and TRBJ2-5; D gene uncertain. Germline lookup yields CDR1 LNHNV and CDR2 YYDKDF (reference sequence). The V end lost 0 bases, the J end lost 5 bases, and 16 bases lay between the germline ends. The CDR3 has 16 residues. DNA of the CDR3: TGTGCCACCAGCAGAGAAAGGTCCTCCCTTGAGGAGACCCAGTACTTC. Its translation: CATSRERSSLEETQYF.

The rearrangement links TRBV11-2 to TRBJ2-7; possibly TRBD1 or TRBD2 for D (5 bases each). CDR3 length equals 14 residues. Trimming took 5 bases from V and 4 from J, leaving 15 bases between them. Germline assignment: CDR1 SGHAT and CDR2 FQNNGV. This chain's CDR3 is CASSLRDRRYEQYF. CDR3 nucleotide sequence: TGTGCCAGCAGCCTCCGGGACCGTCGATACGAGCAGTACTTC.

This chain uses TRBV27 with TRBJ2-3; D unclear. CDR1 and CDR2 (germline): MNHEY, SMNVEV (reference sequence). This CDR3 contains 11 residues. Deletions cut 6 bases from V and 1 base from J, with 2 bases between. As DNA, the CDR3 is TGTGCCAGCAGACGCACAGATACGCAGTATTTT. Protein sequence: CASRRTDTQYF.

The rearrangement joins TRBV7-9 to TRBJ1-2, with 12 bases fitting TRBD1. Germline-derived CDR1 and CDR2 are SEHNR and FQNEAQ (reference sequence). This CDR3 has 18 amino acids. Trimming removed 5 bases from V and 6 bases from J; junction bases left unmatched: 16. The CDR3 nucleotides read TGTGCCAGCAGCCTAACTCCGGGACAGGGGGCTTTGTTAGATGGCTACACCTTC. Protein: CASSLTPGQGALLDGYTF.

This rearrangement joins TRBV4-1 to TRBJ2-7, with TRBD2 matching 7 bases. CDR1 and CDR2 from the germline V gene are MGHRA and YSYEKL. The V and J ends lost 1 base and 4 bases, in that order; junction bases with no gene match: 4. This CDR3 is built from 14 residues. This CDR3 is CASSQGTRWYEQYF. CDR3 in DNA: TGCGCCAGCAGCCAAGGGACTAGGTGGTACGAGCAGTACTTC.